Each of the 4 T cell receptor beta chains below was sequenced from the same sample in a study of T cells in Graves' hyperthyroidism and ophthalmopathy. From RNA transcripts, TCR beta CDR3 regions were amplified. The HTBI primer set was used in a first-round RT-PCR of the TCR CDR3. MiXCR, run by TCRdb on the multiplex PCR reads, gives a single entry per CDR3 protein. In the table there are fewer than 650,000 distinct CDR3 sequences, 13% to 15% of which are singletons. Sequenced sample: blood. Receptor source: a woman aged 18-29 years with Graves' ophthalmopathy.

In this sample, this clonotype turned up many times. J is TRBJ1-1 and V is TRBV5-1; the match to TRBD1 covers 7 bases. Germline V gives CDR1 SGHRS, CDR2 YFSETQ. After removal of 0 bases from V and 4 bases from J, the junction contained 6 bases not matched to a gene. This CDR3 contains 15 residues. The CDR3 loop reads CASSLVTGSVTEAFF. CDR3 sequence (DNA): TGCGCCAGCAGCTTGGTGACAGGGTCGGTCACTGAAGCTTTCTTT.

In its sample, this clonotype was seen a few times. The CDR3 here is CATSDLIFGGVNEQFF. The CDR3 DNA is TGTGCCACCAGTGATCTCATCTTCGGGGGGGTGAATGAGCAGTTCTTC. The chain links TRBV24-1 to TRBJ2-1; the match to TRBD2 covers 8 bases. The CDR3 consists of 16 residues. Germline V CDR1 and CDR2: KGHDR, SFDVKD. Trimming at V came to 3 bases and at J to 7 bases, leaving 10 bases not matched to a gene.

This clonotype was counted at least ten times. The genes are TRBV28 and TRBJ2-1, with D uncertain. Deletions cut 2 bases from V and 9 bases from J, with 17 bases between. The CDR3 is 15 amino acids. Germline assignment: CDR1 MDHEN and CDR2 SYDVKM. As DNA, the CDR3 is TGTGCCAGCAGTTTAGATCCCCGCCTTCCTATTGAGCAGTTCTTC. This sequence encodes CASSLDPRLPIEQFF.

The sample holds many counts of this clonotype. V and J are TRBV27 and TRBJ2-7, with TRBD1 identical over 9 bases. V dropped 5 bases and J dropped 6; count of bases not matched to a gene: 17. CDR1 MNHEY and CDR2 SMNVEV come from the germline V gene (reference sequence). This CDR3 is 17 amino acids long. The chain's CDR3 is CASSPLTSGTGLVEQYF. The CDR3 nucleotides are TGTGCCAGCAGTCCCCTTACCTCCGGGACAGGGTTAGTCGAGCAGTACTTC.